These 20 T cell receptor beta chains originate from one sample sequenced in a study of T cells after yellow fever vaccination. TCRdb fed the 5' RACE reads into MiXCR, producing one record per CDR3 protein. The data show hundreds of thousands of distinct CDR3 sequences, 9% to 15% seen once. Sequencing was performed on PBMCs, taken on the day of the yellow fever booster vaccination. Every receptor here comes from a man aged 25 to 40 who received the YFV17D yellow fever vaccine.

This clonotype was detected a few times. The rearrangement links TRBV29-1 to TRBJ1-1; D is unclear. This CDR3 is 11 amino acids long. V was clipped by 7 bases and J by 6 bases, with 12 bases between them. Germline values: CDR1 SQVTM, CDR2 ANQGSEA. The CDR3 region is CSGGSSSEAFF. CDR3 coding DNA: TGCAGCGGTGGGTCGAGCTCTGAAGCTTTCTTT.

This clonotype was seen only a few times. The rearrangement joins TRBV7-2 to TRBJ2-7, with TRBD2 matching over 15 bases. Germline values: CDR1 SGHTA, CDR2 FQGNSA. CDR3 length equals 17 residues. The ends lost 3 bases at V and 0 bases at J; junction bases unmatched: 3. The CDR3 here is CASSLGLAGGYSYEQYF. CDR3 in DNA: TGTGCCAGCAGCTTGGGACTAGCGGGAGGATACTCCTACGAGCAGTACTTC.

The genes are TRBV5-6 and TRBJ2-1; 8 nucleotides align to TRBD2. CDR3 length: 16 amino acids. Germline V lookup: CDR1 SGHDT, CDR2 YYEEEE. Unmatched junction bases numbered 13, after V lost 1 base and J lost 10 bases. In DNA form, the CDR3 reads TGTGCCAGCAGCTTGAAGTTTCCGGGAGGGCCTTGGGAGCAGTTCTTC. Protein sequence: CASSLKFPGGPWEQFF.

The chain joins TRBV6-2 or TRBV6-3 to TRBJ2-7, with 10 bases identical to TRBD2. This CDR3 is 14 amino acids long. Germline trimming cut 5 bases from V and 3 bases from J; bases unmatched to any gene: 4. The V gene's germline CDR1 is MNHEY and CDR2 SVGEGT. CDR3 loop: CASSNLAGVYEQYF. The CDR3 DNA is TGTGCCAGCAGTAACCTAGCGGGGGTCTACGAGCAGTACTTC.

This clonotype has only a few counts. The chain employs TRBV20-1 and TRBJ2-2; TRBD2 might be the D (7 bases). CDR3 length equals 18 residues. Germline V gene data show CDR1 as DFQATT and CDR2 as SNEGSKA (reference sequence). V was clipped by 2 bases and J by 2 bases, with 21 bases between them. CDR3 amino acids: CSARKSKGGRVNTGELFF. The CDR3 region has the DNA TGCAGTGCTAGAAAATCCAAGGGGGGGAGGGTCAACACCGGGGAGCTGTTTTTT.

This chain's CDR3 is CASRLTANEQYF. CDR3 DNA: TGTGCCAGCAGGCTCACCGCGAACGAGCAGTACTTC. The rearrangement uses TRBV27 and TRBJ2-7; no clear D gene. Trimming took off 6 bases at V and 5 bases at J, with 11 bases between the two ends. The CDR3 sequence is 12 residues long. Germline V gene sequence: CDR1 MNHEY, CDR2 SMNVEV (reference sequence).

The chain employs TRBV3-1 and TRBJ2-5; 7 positions match TRBD2. The CDR3 is 15 residues long. CDR1 is LGHDT and CDR2 is YNNKEL in the germline V gene (reference sequence). Germline trimming cut 4 bases from V and 5 bases from J; bases unmatched to any gene: 10. The CDR3 sequence: CASSPLTSARETQYF. CDR3 DNA sequence: TGTGCCAGCAGCCCCTTAACTAGCGCGAGGGAGACCCAGTACTTC.

Here the CDR3 DNA reads TGTGCCAGCAGCAGCAGACTAGCGTCAAGCTCCTACAATGAGCAGTTCTTC. It encodes CASSSRLASSSYNEQFF. The chain recombines TRBV7-9 with TRBJ2-1, with TRBD2 identical over 8 bases. With 5 bases clipped from V and 0 bases from J, the junction kept 9 bases outside the gene matches. The CDR3 is 17 amino acids. Germline-derived CDR1 and CDR2 are SEHNR and FQNEAQ (reference sequence). The whole variable domain, remainder taken from reference TRBV7-9 and TRBJ2-1, is DTGVSQNPRHKITKRGQNVTFRCDPISEHNRLYWYRQTLGQGPEFLTYFQNEAQLEKSRLLSDRFSAERPKGSFSTLEIQRTEQGDSAMYLCASSSRLASSSYNEQFFGPGTRLTVL.

The chain links TRBV6-1 to TRBJ2-5; D may be TRBD2 (6 bases). The CDR3 extends over 11 amino acids. The V end was cut by 6 bases, the J end by 9 bases, with 11 bases between. CDR1 is MNHNS and CDR2 is SASEGT in the germline V gene. CDR3 nucleotide sequence: TGTGCCAGCAGGAATTGGGAGGCCCAGTACTTC. Encoded protein: CASRNWEAQYF.

The chain recombines TRBV7-6 with TRBJ2-3; no reliable D call. The CDR3 is 14 residues long. Trimming took off 2 bases at V and 1 base at J, with 7 bases between the two ends. Germline V gene data show CDR1 as SGHVS and CDR2 as FNYEAQ. The CDR3 is CASSLTQGTDTQYF. CDR3 DNA sequence: TGTGCCAGCAGCTTAACGCAGGGCACAGATACGCAGTATTTT.

The chain combines TRBV30 with TRBJ2-3, with D tentatively TRBD2 (5 bases). The V gene's germline CDR1 is GTSNPN and CDR2 SVGIG (reference sequence). CDR3 length: 15 amino acids. The germline V and J ends were trimmed by 0 bases and 4 bases, with 14 bases remaining between them. The CDR3 protein is CAWSVQLDAPDTQYF. The CDR3 bases are TGTGCCTGGAGTGTACAACTAGACGCCCCAGATACGCAGTATTTT.

There are a few counts of this clonotype. This rearrangement joins TRBV5-1 to TRBJ2-7; tentative D call: TRBD2 (5 bases). CDR3 length: 15 amino acids. Germline assignment: CDR1 SGHRS and CDR2 YFSETQ. V lost 0 bases, J lost 5 bases, and 15 bases lay in between. The CDR3 DNA reads TGCGCCAGCAGCTTGGGTCCTGGGAGTGAGGACGAGCAGTACTTC. The encoded protein is CASSLGPGSEDEQYF.

This clonotype was seen a handful of times. The V and J genes are TRBV7-9 and TRBJ2-3; a weak D match, TRBD2 (5 bases). V lost 1 base and J 7 bases, leaving 18 bases between the germline ends. This CDR3 has 16 amino acids. Germline V lookup: CDR1 SEHNR, CDR2 FQNEAQ (reference sequence). CDR3 in DNA: TGTGCCAGCAGCTTAGTAGTCGGGGTGTGGGCAAATACGCAGTATTTT. Its translation is CASSLVVGVWANTQYF.

As for this clonotype: This sequence may be a read error, since a much larger clone differs from it by one base. J is TRBJ2-3 and V is TRBV5-4; 10 bases fit TRBD2. Unmatched junction bases numbered 4, after V lost 4 bases and J lost 2 bases. Germline V gives CDR1 SGHNT, CDR2 YYREEE (reference sequence). The CDR3 is made up of 15 amino acids. The CDR3 is CASSPTSGPTDTQYF. The CDR3 nucleotides read TGTGCCAGCAGCCCGACTAGCGGGCCCACAGATACGCAGTATTTT.

This clonotype came up a few times. This chain links TRBV20-1 with TRBJ2-5; D call uncertain. V lost 3 bases and J lost 3, with 11 bases in between. CDR1 DFQATT and CDR2 SNEGSKA come from the germline V gene (reference sequence). The CDR3 loop spans 13 amino acids. The CDR3 DNA follows: TGCAGTGCTAGTCTCGGCGACAAAGAGACCCAGTACTTC. Residues: CSASLGDKETQYF.

This clonotype was seen a handful of times. V gene TRBV7-8 combines with J gene TRBJ2-2; unclear D gene. V was shortened by 1 base and J by 2 bases, with 20 bases between the two germline ends. The CDR3 is 19 amino acids. The germline gives CDR1 SGHVS, CDR2 FQNEAQ. In DNA, the CDR3 is TGTGCCAGCAGCTTAGAGGGTCTTGGCGCCTCTTTTAACACCGGGGAGCTGTTTTTT. Its protein product is CASSLEGLGASFNTGELFF.

The gene calls are TRBV20-1 and TRBJ2-1, with D perhaps being TRBD1 or TRBD2 (5 bases each). This CDR3 is 15 amino acids long. Trimming took off 0 bases at V and 3 bases at J, with 12 bases between the two ends. Germline V gene lookup returns CDR1 DFQATT and CDR2 SNEGSKA (reference sequence). CDR3 region: CSARDGASSYNEQFF. The CDR3 DNA follows: TGCAGTGCTAGAGATGGGGCTAGCAGCTACAATGAGCAGTTCTTC.

This clonotype has only a few counts. This chain joins TRBV20-1 and TRBJ1-5; D gene uncertain. V was clipped by 3 bases and J by 0 bases, with 9 bases between them. Per germline, CDR1 DFQATT and CDR2 SNEGSKA (reference sequence). CDR3 length: 14 amino acids. The CDR3 here is CSARPSYSNQPQHF. CDR3 DNA sequence: TGCAGTGCTAGGCCATCCTATAGCAATCAGCCCCAGCATTTT.

This clonotype was seen a few times. The CDR3 sequence: CASSHGGRRTDTQYF. The CDR3 DNA reads as TGCGCCAGCAGCCACGGGGGGCGCAGGACAGATACGCAGTATTTT. The chain employs TRBV4-3 and TRBJ2-3, with D tentatively TRBD2 (7 bases). The V end lost 3 bases, the J end lost 3 bases, and 13 bases lay between the germline ends. CDR1 LGHNA and CDR2 YSLEER come from the germline V gene. The CDR3 sequence is 15 residues long.

This clonotype was detected a few times. This chain links TRBV20-1 with TRBJ2-3, with D uncertain. V was clipped by 8 bases and J by 4 bases, with 19 bases between them. The length of the CDR3 is 14 residues. Germline V lookup: CDR1 DFQATT, CDR2 SNEGSKA (reference sequence). The CDR3 DNA sequence: TGCAGTTCAAAGAGGCAGGCGGCGGCAGATACGCAGTATTTT. Its translation: CSSKRQAAADTQYF.